This T cell receptor beta chain was identified in a study of T cell repertoires in cytomegalovirus infection. The overall study: Public signatures in TCR beta pointed to CMV infection and matching HLA type.

In TCRdb, the reads were re-called with MiXCR into one record per CDR3 protein. The sample yields about 300,000 distinct CDR3 sequences, around 9.6% seen once. V trimming: 7 bases; J trimming: 10 bases; junction bases outside the gene matches: 14. The V gene's germline CDR1 is SGHTA and CDR2 FQGNSA. There are 15 residues in the CDR3. Findings and limits, study-wide: Cumulative frequency (of public TCR beta family members) identified carriers of CMV plus the relevant HLA. HLA-C-restricted, CMV-specific TCR beta clonotypes were dominant ex vivo.

This clonotype was seen repeatedly, ten times or more. Antigen specificity is unknown. Sequencing was carried out using PBMCs. The V and J genes are TRBV7-2 and TRBJ1-1; 11 positions agree with TRBD1. This TCR was recovered from a human donor in good health (CMV status not recorded). Some clones in this sample may be carry-over from other donors' samples. This CDR3 reads CASILRTGGLGGAFF. The CDR3 nucleotides read TGTGCCAGCATCCTACGGACAGGGGGCCTGGGGGGAGCTTTCTTT.